The subject of this entry is one TCR beta chain. These data come from a study of cytomegalovirus exposure and HLA in healthy donors. With 60 Vbeta and 13 Jbeta primers, the PCR was carried out. Sequenced by immunoSEQ multiplex PCR; TCRdb stores in-frame clones only, minus some. The sample comprises about 120,000 clones, 81% of which are singletons, and 2.2% rests with the top ten. From germline, CDR1 is MNHEY and CDR2 SMNVEV (reference sequence). The CDR3 runs to 16 residues. V lost 2 bases, J lost 0 bases, and 14 bases lay in between. V usage is TRBV27 and J usage is TRBJ2-7; D gene ambiguous. What was sequenced was PBMCs. The TCR sequence derives from a woman in her forties in good health and CMV-seronegative. The CDR3 protein is CASSLKGGWSSYEQYF. Written as DNA, the CDR3 is TGTGCCAGCAGTTTAAAAGGCGGATGGAGCTCCTACGAGCAGTACTTC.